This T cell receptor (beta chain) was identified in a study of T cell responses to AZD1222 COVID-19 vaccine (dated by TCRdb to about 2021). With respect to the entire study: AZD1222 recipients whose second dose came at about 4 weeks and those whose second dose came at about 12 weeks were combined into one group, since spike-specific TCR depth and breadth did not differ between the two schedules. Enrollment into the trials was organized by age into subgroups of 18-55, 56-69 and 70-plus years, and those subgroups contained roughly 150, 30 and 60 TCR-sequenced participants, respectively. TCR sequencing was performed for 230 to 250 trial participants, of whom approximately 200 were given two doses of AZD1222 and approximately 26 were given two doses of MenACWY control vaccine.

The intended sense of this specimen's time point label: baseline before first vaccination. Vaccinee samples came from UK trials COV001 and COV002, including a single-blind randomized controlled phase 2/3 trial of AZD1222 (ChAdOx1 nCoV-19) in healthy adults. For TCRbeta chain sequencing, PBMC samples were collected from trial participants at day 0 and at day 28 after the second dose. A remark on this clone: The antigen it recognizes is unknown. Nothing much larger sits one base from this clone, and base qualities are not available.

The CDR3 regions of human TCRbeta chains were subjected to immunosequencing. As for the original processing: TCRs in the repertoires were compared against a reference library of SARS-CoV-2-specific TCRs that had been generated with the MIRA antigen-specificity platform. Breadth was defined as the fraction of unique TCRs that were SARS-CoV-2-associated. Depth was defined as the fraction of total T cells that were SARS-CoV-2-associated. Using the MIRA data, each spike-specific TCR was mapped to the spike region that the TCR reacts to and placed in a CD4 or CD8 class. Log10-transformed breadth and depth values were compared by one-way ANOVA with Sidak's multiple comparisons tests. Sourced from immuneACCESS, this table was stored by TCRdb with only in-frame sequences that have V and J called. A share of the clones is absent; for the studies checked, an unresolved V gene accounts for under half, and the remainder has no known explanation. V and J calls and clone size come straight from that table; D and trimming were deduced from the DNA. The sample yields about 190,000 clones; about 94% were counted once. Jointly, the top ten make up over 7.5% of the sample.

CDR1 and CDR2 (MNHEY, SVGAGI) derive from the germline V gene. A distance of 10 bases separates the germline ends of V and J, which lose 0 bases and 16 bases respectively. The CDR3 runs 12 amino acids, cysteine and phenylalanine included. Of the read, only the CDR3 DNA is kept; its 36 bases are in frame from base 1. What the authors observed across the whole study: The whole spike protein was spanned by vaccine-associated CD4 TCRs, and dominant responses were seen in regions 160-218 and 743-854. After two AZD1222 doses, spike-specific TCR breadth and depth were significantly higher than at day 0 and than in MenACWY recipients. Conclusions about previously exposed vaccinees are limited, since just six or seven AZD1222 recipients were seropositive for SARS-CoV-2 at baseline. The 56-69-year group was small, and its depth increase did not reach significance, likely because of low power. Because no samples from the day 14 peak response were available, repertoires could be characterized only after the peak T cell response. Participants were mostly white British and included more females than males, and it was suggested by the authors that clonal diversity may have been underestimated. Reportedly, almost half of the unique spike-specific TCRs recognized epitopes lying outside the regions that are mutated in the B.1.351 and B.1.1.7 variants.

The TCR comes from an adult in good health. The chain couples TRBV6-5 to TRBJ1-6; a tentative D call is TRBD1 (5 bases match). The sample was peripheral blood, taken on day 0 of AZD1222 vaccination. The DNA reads TGTGCCAGCAGTTACTCGGGGGGAGCGCTCCACTTT. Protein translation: CASSYSGGALHF.